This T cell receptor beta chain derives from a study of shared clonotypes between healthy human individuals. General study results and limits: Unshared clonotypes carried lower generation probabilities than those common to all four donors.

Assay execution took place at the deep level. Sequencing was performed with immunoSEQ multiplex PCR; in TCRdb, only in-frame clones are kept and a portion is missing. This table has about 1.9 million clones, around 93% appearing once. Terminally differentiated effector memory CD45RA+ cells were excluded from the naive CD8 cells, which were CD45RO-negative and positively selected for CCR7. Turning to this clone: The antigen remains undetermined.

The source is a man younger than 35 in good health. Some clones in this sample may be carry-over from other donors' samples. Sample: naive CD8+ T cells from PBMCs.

DNA for the CDR3: TGCAGCGTTGAGGGAGCAGGGAGGAGGTACGAGCAGTACTTC. Encoded protein: CSVEGAGRRYEQYF. J is TRBJ2-7 and V is TRBV29-1; D may be TRBD2 (6 bases). Germline V gene sequence: CDR1 SQVTM, CDR2 ANQGSEA. This CDR3 is 14 amino acids long. V lost 3 bases and J lost 4, with 16 bases in between.